One sample yielded the 7 T cell receptor beta chains listed below, sequenced in a study of T cells expressing NK-cell markers. One entry per CDR3 protein, without DNA, is what TCRdb gives after re-calling the 5' RACE reads. The record lists more than 400,000 distinct CDR3 sequences, of which the ten most abundant hold roughly 8%. The sample was blood T cells: a sorted CD56 or NKG2C T cell subset, CD4+ or CD8+ T cells, or bulk PBMC T cells (not recorded which). All receptors come from a woman between 18 and 75 years old in good health.

The chain couples TRBV30 to TRBJ2-7; the D call of TRBD1 rests on TCRdb alone, since no DNA is present to check it. Germline CDR1 and CDR2: GTSNPN and SVGIG (reference sequence). The CDR3 is 13 residues long. CDR3 region: CAWSVGRIYEQYF.

This chain connects TRBV4-3 to TRBJ2-5; TCRdb calls TRBD1, which cannot be checked without DNA. CDR1 is LGHNA and CDR2 is YSLEER in the germline V gene. The CDR3 covers 17 residues. The CDR3 reads CASSQASVRQSGETQYF.

The chain couples TRBV12-3 or TRBV12-4 to TRBJ1-6; the TRBD1 assignment by TCRdb is unverifiable without DNA. The CDR3 covers 16 residues. CDR3 region: CASSGGVGTDNSPLHF.

The chain employs TRBV4-2 and TRBJ2-5; TCRdb's assignment of TRBD1 cannot be checked, as there is no DNA. The CDR3 covers 13 residues. The germline gives CDR1 LGHNA, CDR2 YNFKEQ. The CDR3 protein is CASSQERGKTQYF.

V usage is TRBV5-1 and J usage is TRBJ1-3; TCRdb's D call of TRBD1 is untestable without DNA. This CDR3 has 14 residues. The germline gives CDR1 SGHRS, CDR2 YFSETQ. This chain's CDR3 is CASRLDRGPNTIYF.

V usage is TRBV6-2 or TRBV6-3 and J usage is TRBJ2-7; TCRdb calls TRBD2, which cannot be checked without DNA. The CDR3 is made up of 15 amino acids. Germline CDR1 and CDR2: MNHEY and SVGEGT. CDR3 region: CASSYHPSGYYEQYF.

J is TRBJ2-3 and V is TRBV28; the D call from TCRdb, TRBD1, cannot be confirmed without DNA. CDR1 is MDHEN and CDR2 is SYDVKM in the germline V gene. The CDR3 extends over 12 amino acids. CDR3 residues: CASSTGGGTQYF.